The 24 T cell receptor beta chains listed next were all sequenced from one sample in a study of CD8 T cells in Susac syndrome. Random hexamers were used to reverse transcribe an amount of about 0.45 to 1 ug RNA. TCRdb ran MiXCR on the immunoSEQ multiplex PCR reads and lists one entry per CDR3 protein. The repertoire includes about 160,000 distinct CDR3 sequences, 94% of them detected once, and roughly 0.099% sits in the top ten. Material for sequencing was CD4+ T cells from PBMCs. The receptors were gathered from a human donor with multiple sclerosis.

This chain links TRBV6-5 with TRBJ1-1, with D uncertain. Per the germline V gene, CDR1 is MNHEY and CDR2 is SVGAGI. V lost 0 bases and J lost 4, with 9 bases in between. There are 14 residues in the CDR3. Here the CDR3 reads CASSYSRVRTEAFF. CDR3 sequence (DNA): TGTGCCAGCAGTTACTCAAGGGTGCGCACTGAAGCTTTCTTT.

The chain recombines TRBV12-3 or TRBV12-4 with TRBJ1-5, with TRBD1 identical over 7 bases. The CDR3 contains 17 residues. Germline trimming cut 6 bases from V and 3 bases from J; bases unmatched to any gene: 14. The CDR3 bases are TGTGCCAGCAGCCTGGACAGGACGCCAGGGGCCAATCAGCCCCAGCATTTT. Translated: CASSLDRTPGANQPQHF.

The gene calls are TRBV20-1 and TRBJ2-7, with D perhaps TRBD2 (6 bases). Trimming left V 6 bases short and J 0 bases short, with 18 bases between. This CDR3 is built from 15 residues. Germline loops: CDR1 DFQATT, CDR2 SNEGSKA (reference sequence). The CDR3 spells CSAPVGGTSSYEQYF. CDR3 DNA: TGCAGTGCGCCCGTTGGGGGGACGAGCTCCTACGAGCAGTACTTC.

J is TRBJ1-2 and V is TRBV19; TRBD1 is a possible D gene (5 bases). The CDR3 is 14 amino acids. The germline CDR1 and CDR2 sequences are LNHDA and SQIVND (reference sequence). The V end was cut by 6 bases, the J end by 0 bases, with 11 bases between. The CDR3 nucleotides read TGTGCCAGTAGAGACAGCGCCTCTAACTATGGCTACACCTTC. This sequence encodes CASRDSASNYGYTF. Together with reference TRBV19 and TRBJ1-2, the CDR3 gives the full variable domain: DGGITQSPKYLFRKEGQNVTLSCEQNLNHDAMYWYRQDPGQGLRLIYYSQIVNDFQKGDIAEGYSVSREKKESFPLTVTSAQKNPTAFYLCASRDSASNYGYTFGSGTRLTVV.

The CDR3 loop reads CASSQGGGQRNEQFF. The CDR3 nucleotides read TGTGCCAGCAGTCAAGGAGGGGGCCAACGCAATGAGCAGTTCTTC. The chain combines TRBV6-6 with TRBJ2-1, with TRBD1 as a possible D gene (7 bases). Between the trimmed V and J ends, which lost 5 bases and 6 bases, there was a span of 17 bases. CDR1 is MNHNY, CDR2 SVGAGI, per germline (reference sequence). This CDR3 is built from 15 residues.

The chain couples TRBV5-4 to TRBJ2-1; a possible D gene is TRBD2 (5 bases). The CDR3 contains 15 residues. Trimming shortened V by 7 bases and J by 0 bases, and 14 bases separated the two germline ends. The germline V gene has CDR1 SGHNT and CDR2 YYREEE (reference sequence). This CDR3 is CASHGSGSSYNEQFF. CDR3 bases: TGTGCCAGCCACGGGTCGGGAAGCTCCTACAATGAGCAGTTCTTC.

The chain links TRBV20-1 to TRBJ2-7, with D perhaps matching TRBD2 (7 bases). Germline loops: CDR1 DFQATT, CDR2 SNEGSKA (reference sequence). The CDR3 contains 13 residues. The germline V and J ends were trimmed by 5 bases and 1 base, with 12 bases remaining between them. This chain's CDR3 is CSAHEGGSYEQYF. The CDR3 nucleotides read TGCAGTGCTCATGAGGGGGGGTCCTACGAGCAGTACTTC.

The V and J genes are TRBV4-3 and TRBJ2-2; 9 bases align to TRBD1. CDR1 LGHNA and CDR2 YSLEER come from the germline V gene. This CDR3 is built from 15 residues. Unmatched junction bases numbered 4, after V lost 5 bases and J lost 3 bases. CDR3 DNA: TGCGCCAGCAGCAGACAGGGGGATTACACCGGGGAGCTGTTTTTT. This encodes CASSRQGDYTGELFF.

The J gene is TRBJ2-7, the V gene TRBV30, with no clear D. The CDR3 extends over 13 amino acids. Germline V lookup: CDR1 GTSNPN, CDR2 SVGIG (reference sequence). Trimming left V 1 base short and J 0 bases short, with 7 bases between. For the CDR3, the DNA is TGTGCCTGGAGTGGGGCGAGCTCCTACGAGCAGTACTTC. Amino acid sequence: CAWSGASSYEQYF.

This chain uses TRBV12-3 or TRBV12-4 with TRBJ1-1; 7 bases are a match to TRBD1. The J segment lost 9 bases and the V segment lost 5 bases, leaving 12 bases of the junction unmatched. The CDR3 is 14 amino acids. CDR3: CASSPRGQGVKAFF. CDR3 nucleotide sequence: TGTGCCAGCAGTCCCCGGGGGCAGGGGGTTAAAGCTTTCTTT.

This chain connects TRBV5-1 to TRBJ2-3, with D unclear. V lost 4 bases to trimming and J lost 4 bases, with 19 bases between them. Germline CDR1 is SGHRS and CDR2 is YFSETQ. This CDR3 region has 16 residues. The CDR3 spells CASSNEPGRLADTQYF. In DNA form, the CDR3 reads TGCGCCAGCAGCAACGAACCGGGCAGACTGGCAGATACGCAGTATTTT.

The V call is TRBV5-1, the J call TRBJ2-6, with D unresolved. CDR3 size: 15 residues. Germline values: CDR1 SGHRS, CDR2 YFSETQ. The ends were cut back, 2 bases at V and 0 bases at J, with 6 bases in the middle. The CDR3 DNA reads as TGCGCCAGCAGCTTCGAAGTCTCTGGGGCCAACGTCCTGACTTTC. It encodes CASSFEVSGANVLTF.

This rearrangement joins TRBV6-2 or TRBV6-3 to TRBJ2-1; 11 nucleotides agree with TRBD1. J was trimmed by 3 bases and V by 2 bases; bases with no gene match: 0. Germline CDR1 reads MNHEY; CDR2 reads SVGEGT. CDR3 length: 15 amino acids. This chain's CDR3 is CASSYGTGGYNEQFF. As DNA, the CDR3 is TGTGCCAGCAGTTACGGGACAGGGGGCTACAATGAGCAGTTCTTC.

The genes are TRBV29-1 and TRBJ2-6, with D possibly TRBD1 on 6 matching bases. Deletions cut 6 bases from V and 2 bases from J, with 11 bases between. Germline CDR1 is SQVTM and CDR2 is ANQGSEA. The CDR3 sequence is 14 residues long. CDR3 amino acids: CSVNRETGANVLTF. DNA of the CDR3: TGCAGCGTGAACAGGGAGACTGGGGCCAACGTCCTGACTTTC.

This chain connects TRBV24-1 to TRBJ2-7; 10 bases align to TRBD1. CDR1 is KGHDR and CDR2 is SFDVKD in the germline V gene. The CDR3 is made up of 15 amino acids. The J segment lost 3 bases and the V segment lost 8 bases, leaving 9 bases of the junction unmatched. CDR3: CATISRQGAGYEQYF. In DNA, the CDR3 is TGTGCCACCATCAGCAGACAGGGGGCCGGCTACGAGCAGTACTTC.

The chain recombines TRBV5-4 with TRBJ2-5, with D hard to call. The V end lost 1 base, the J end lost 1 base, and 5 bases lay between the germline ends. This CDR3 has 13 residues. CDR1 is SGHNT and CDR2 is YYREEE in the germline V gene (reference sequence). Here the CDR3 reads CASSLKGQETQYF. The CDR3 region has the DNA TGTGCCAGCAGCTTGAAGGGCCAAGAGACCCAGTACTTC.

The chain is built from TRBV12-3 or TRBV12-4 and TRBJ2-7; D is possibly TRBD2 (5 bases). The CDR3 totals 12 residues. The DNA of the CDR3 is TGTGCAAGCGCGGCGGGCGGCTACGAGCAGTACTTC. It specifies CASAAGGYEQYF.

CDR3 sequence reads: CASSYGTGLGEKLFF. CDR3 sequence (DNA): TGTGCCAGCAGTTACGGGACAGGTTTAGGGGAAAAACTGTTTTTT. The chain couples TRBV6-5 to TRBJ1-4; 8 positions match TRBD1. Germline loops: CDR1 MNHEY, CDR2 SVGAGI. The CDR3 contains 15 residues. Losses at the gene ends were 2 bases for V and 8 bases for J; bases not matched to a gene: 7.

The chain employs TRBV4-2 and TRBJ2-5, with 11 bases fitting TRBD2. V shed 8 bases and J 1 base; nucleotides not matched to a gene: 3. CDR1 LGHNA and CDR2 YNFKEQ come from the germline V gene. This CDR3 is built from 14 residues. Here the CDR3 reads CASSLAGAQETQYF. The DNA of the CDR3 is TGTGCCAGCTCACTAGCGGGAGCCCAAGAGACCCAGTACTTC.

V and J are TRBV10-3 and TRBJ2-5, with D perhaps TRBD2 (6 bases). This CDR3 region has 14 residues. Germline-derived CDR1 and CDR2 are ENHRY and SYGVKD. Trimming shortened V by 8 bases and J by 4 bases, and 17 bases separated the two germline ends. In nucleotides, the CDR3 is TGTGCCATCGCAGGGAACGGGAGAGGAGAGACCCAGTACTTC. The encoded protein is CAIAGNGRGETQYF.

V and J are TRBV25-1 and TRBJ1-5, with D unclear. The CDR3 has 12 residues. Germline-derived CDR1 and CDR2 are MGHDK and SYGVNS. Trimming took 7 bases from V and 7 from J, leaving 11 bases between them. The CDR3 bases are TGTGCCAGCATACCTACTGTACAGCCCCAGCATTTT. This codes for CASIPTVQPQHF.

The chain carries TRBV30 and TRBJ2-5; the match to TRBD2 covers 7 bases. The CDR3 spans 11 residues. Germline V gives CDR1 GTSNPN, CDR2 SVGIG (reference sequence). The V gene end was trimmed by 5 bases and the J gene end by 5 bases; junction bases not matched to a gene: 2. This CDR3 is CAWGGGETQYF. CDR3 DNA sequence: TGTGCCTGGGGGGGAGGGGAGACCCAGTACTTC.

CDR3 in DNA: TGTGCCAGCAGCTCAAGGGAGGGCCCCTCCTACGAGCAGTACTTC. This sequence encodes CASSSREGPSYEQYF. This sequence joins TRBV5-4 and TRBJ2-7, with TRBD2 identical over 7 bases. The length of the CDR3 is 15 residues. The V gene end was trimmed by 3 bases and the J gene end by 0 bases; junction bases not matched to a gene: 6. Germline CDR1 and CDR2: SGHNT and YYREEE (reference sequence).

CDR3 residues: CSVGGVAGGSGNTIYF. The CDR3, as DNA: TGCAGCGTGGGCGGAGTGGCAGGGGGAAGTGGAAACACCATATATTTT. This sequence joins TRBV29-1 and TRBJ1-3; TRBD1 aligns across 7 bases. V lost 6 bases and J lost 3; bases outside the gene matches: 14. The germline gives CDR1 SQVTM, CDR2 ANQGSEA. The CDR3 is made up of 16 amino acids.